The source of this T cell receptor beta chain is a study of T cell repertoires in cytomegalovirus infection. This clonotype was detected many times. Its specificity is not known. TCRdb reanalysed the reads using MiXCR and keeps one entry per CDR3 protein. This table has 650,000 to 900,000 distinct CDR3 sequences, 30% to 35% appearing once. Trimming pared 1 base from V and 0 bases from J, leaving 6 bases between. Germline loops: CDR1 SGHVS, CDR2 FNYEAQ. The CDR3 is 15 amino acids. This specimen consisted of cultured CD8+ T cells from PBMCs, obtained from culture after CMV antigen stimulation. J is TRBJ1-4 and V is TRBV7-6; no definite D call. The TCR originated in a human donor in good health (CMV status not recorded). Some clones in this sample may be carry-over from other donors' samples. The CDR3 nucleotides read TGTGCCAGCAGCTTAGATGCGTCAACTAATGAAAAACTGTTTTTT. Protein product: CASSLDASTNEKLFF.